A single sample gave rise to the 26 T cell receptor beta chains below, sequenced in a study of beta chain features in type 1 diabetes. Their antigen targets remain unknown. Study-wide findings and caveats: Patients with Type 1 diabetes showed moderately but significantly shorter TCRB CDR3s in all four CD4+ subsets.

Sequenced material consisted of expressed TCRB transcripts (all of the isolated RNA was reverse transcribed). Generated by immunoSEQ multiplex PCR, the TCRdb table keeps only in-frame clones and is missing some. This sample has approximately 600,000 clones, with around 11% found just once. Sequenced: naive CD4+ T cells from blood. These receptors were taken from a young man with type 1 diabetes.

This sequence joins TRBV7-2 and TRBJ2-7, with D possibly being TRBD2 (5 bases). Trimming stripped 2 bases from V and 3 bases from J, with 8 bases between. CDR3 length: 13 residues. CDR1 is SGHTA, CDR2 FQGNSA, per germline. The CDR3 loop reads CASSLLADYEQYF. The CDR3 region has the DNA TGTGCCAGCAGCTTACTAGCTGACTACGAGCAGTACTTC.

The chain employs TRBV7-9 and TRBJ1-1; D possibly corresponds to TRBD1 (5 bases). Trimming took 1 base from V and 4 from J, leaving 13 bases between them. CDR1 is SEHNR, CDR2 FQNEAQ, per germline (reference sequence). This CDR3 comprises 15 residues. The CDR3 nucleotides are TGTGCCAGCAGCTTAGGCCCCCAGGGAGGCACTGAAGCTTTCTTT. The encoded protein is CASSLGPQGGTEAFF. Drawing the rest from reference TRBV7-9 and TRBJ1-1, the complete variable domain is DTGVSQNPRHKITKRGQNVTFRCDPISEHNRLYWYRQTLGQGPEFLTYFQNEAQLEKSRLLSDRFSAERPKGSFSTLEIQRTEQGDSAMYLCASSLGPQGGTEAFFGQGTRLTVV.

This clone was detected a few times. The chain joins TRBV28 to TRBJ1-2, with D possibly being TRBD1 (5 bases). The CDR3 has 14 amino acids. V shed 5 bases and J shed 7 bases, with 17 bases lying between them. CDR1 is MDHEN, CDR2 SYDVKM, per germline. CDR3 DNA sequence: TGTGCCAGCAGTCTCGCGACCGGGACGGGTGGCTACACCTTC. Protein product: CASSLATGTGGYTF.

The table lists this clone with a few counts. The rearrangement joins TRBV10-3 to TRBJ2-5; 11 bases agree with TRBD1. The V segment lost 6 bases and the J segment 5 bases; nucleotides outside the gene matches: 5. Per the germline V gene, CDR1 is ENHRY and CDR2 is SYGVKD. There are 14 residues in the CDR3. CDR3 region: CAISFGTGGETQYF. CDR3 DNA sequence: TGTGCCATCAGCTTTGGGACAGGGGGGGAGACCCAGTACTTC.

The CDR3 DNA follows: TGTGCCATCAGGGGGGAAGAGACCCAGTACTTC. Translating gives CAIRGEETQYF. V gene TRBV10-3 combines with J gene TRBJ2-5; TRBD1 or TRBD2 may be the D gene (5 bases each). Germline V lookup: CDR1 ENHRY, CDR2 SYGVKD. The CDR3 spans 11 residues. V lost 6 bases and J 3 bases, leaving 5 bases between the germline ends.

Many counts were recorded for this clone. The J gene is TRBJ1-1, the V gene TRBV14; D may be TRBD1 (6 bases). The V and J ends lost 0 bases and 12 bases respectively, with 14 bases between them. This CDR3 comprises 13 residues. CDR1 SGHDN and CDR2 FVKESK come from the germline V gene. CDR3 in amino acids: CASSQDLGRGPFF. The CDR3, as DNA: TGTGCCAGCAGCCAAGATCTGGGCAGGGGACCTTTCTTT.

This clone was detected a few times. The CDR3 DNA sequence: TGTGCCAGCAGCGTAGTCGCGGGAACTAATGAAAAACTGTTTTTT. Residues: CASSVVAGTNEKLFF. The chain is built from TRBV9 and TRBJ1-4; the D is unclear. Trimming removed 0 bases at V and 1 base at J, with 7 bases between. From germline, CDR1 is SGDLS and CDR2 YYNGEE. The CDR3 is 15 residues long.

The CDR3 DNA reads as TGCGCCAGCAGCCAGTTACAGGGGGTCCTCCACTTT. This sequence encodes CASSQLQGVLHF. V usage is TRBV4-3 and J usage is TRBJ1-6; 8 positions agree with TRBD1. CDR1 and CDR2 (germline): LGHNA, YSLEER. This CDR3 is 12 amino acids long. V was pared by 3 bases and J by 15 bases, with 4 bases of the junction left unmatched.

This clone was detected many times. The sample holds other DNA sequences that translate to the same CDR3. The J gene is TRBJ2-2, the V gene TRBV19; D gene uncertain. Germline CDR1 and CDR2: LNHDA and SQIVND (reference sequence). The CDR3 runs to 15 residues. V lost 3 bases, J lost 0 bases, and 8 bases lay in between. The CDR3 here is CASSIGSPNTGELFF. For the CDR3, the DNA is TGTGCCAGTAGTATTGGCAGCCCGAACACCGGGGAGCTGTTTTTT.

This clone was observed a few times. The chain links TRBV9 to TRBJ1-2, with D uncertain. This CDR3 region has 13 residues. V was cut by 4 bases and J by 7 bases, with 14 bases left in between. CDR1 is SGDLS and CDR2 is YYNGEE in the germline V gene. In DNA, the CDR3 is TGTGCCAGCAGCCCACCTGACCATCCTGGCTACACCTTC. Amino acids: CASSPPDHPGYTF.

Only a few counts were recorded for this clone. J is TRBJ2-6 and V is TRBV4-3; 7 nucleotides match TRBD2. Germline-derived CDR1 and CDR2 are LGHNA and YSLEER. The ends lost 5 bases at V and 0 bases at J; junction bases unmatched: 4. This CDR3 comprises 16 residues. CDR3 in amino acids: CASSVRGDSGANVLTF. CDR3 in DNA: TGCGCCAGCAGCGTCCGGGGGGACTCTGGGGCCAACGTCCTGACTTTC.

The chain employs TRBV29-1 and TRBJ2-5; the match to TRBD1 covers 8 bases. Per the germline V gene, CDR1 is SQVTM and CDR2 is ANQGSEA. After removal of 2 bases from V and 5 bases from J, the junction contained 4 bases not matched to a gene. The CDR3 has 13 amino acids. The chain's CDR3 is CSVEQGASETQYF. In DNA, the CDR3 is TGCAGCGTTGAACAGGGGGCAAGTGAGACCCAGTACTTC.

V is TRBV14 and J is TRBJ2-3; D is undetermined. V shed 2 bases and J shed 6 bases, with 9 bases lying between them. Germline V CDR1 and CDR2: SGHDN, FVKESK. The CDR3 covers 13 residues. The CDR3 region is CASSQNPADTQYF. CDR3 nucleotides: TGTGCCAGCAGCCAAAACCCGGCGGATACGCAGTATTTT.

The gene calls are TRBV5-6 and TRBJ2-7, with 9 bases that match TRBD1. Looked up from germline, CDR1 is SGHDT and CDR2 is YYEEEE. CDR3 length equals 18 residues. J was trimmed by 4 bases and V by 0 bases; bases with no gene match: 14. The CDR3 bases are TGTGCCAGCAGCTTGGCCATACGGGACAGGGACGGTCATTACGAGCAGTACTTC. As protein: CASSLAIRDRDGHYEQYF.

This clone appeared a few times. This chain uses TRBV7-9 with TRBJ1-3; D not resolved. The CDR3 loop spans 15 amino acids. Trimming took 4 bases from V and 7 from J, leaving 17 bases between them. The V gene's germline CDR1 is SEHNR and CDR2 FQNEAQ (reference sequence). CDR3 in amino acids: CASSSSLSGRNTIYF. In DNA form, the CDR3 reads TGTGCCAGCAGCTCAAGCTTATCAGGTCGGAACACCATATATTTT. Full variable domain (missing parts from reference TRBV7-9 and TRBJ1-3): DTGVSQNPRHKITKRGQNVTFRCDPISEHNRLYWYRQTLGQGPEFLTYFQNEAQLEKSRLLSDRFSAERPKGSFSTLEIQRTEQGDSAMYLCASSSSLSGRNTIYFGEGSWLTVV.

This rearrangement joins TRBV14 to TRBJ1-2; D gene uncertain. Germline assignment: CDR1 SGHDN and CDR2 FVKESK. This CDR3 is 14 amino acids long. Trimming left V 0 bases short and J 0 bases short, with 5 bases between. CDR3 in amino acids: CASSQDQANYGYTF. The CDR3 nucleotides read TGTGCCAGCAGCCAAGACCAGGCTAACTATGGCTACACCTTC.

The table lists this clone with a few counts. V gene TRBV28 combines with J gene TRBJ2-1, with a weak D call TRBD1 (5 bases). CDR3 size: 13 residues. Trimming took 3 bases from V and 9 from J, leaving 12 bases between them. Germline assignment: CDR1 MDHEN and CDR2 SYDVKM. CDR3 protein: CASSFFQGGEQFF. The CDR3 region has the DNA TGTGCCAGCAGTTTCTTCCAGGGTGGTGAGCAGTTCTTC.

In its sample, this clone was seen once. The rearrangement joins TRBV15 to TRBJ1-5; TRBD1 matches 7 bases. This CDR3 spans 17 amino acids. Germline-derived CDR1 and CDR2 are LNHNV and YYDKDF (reference sequence). The V segment lost 1 base and the J segment 1 base; nucleotides outside the gene matches: 7. CDR3 DNA: TGTGCCACCAGCAGAGGACAGGGAGTCGGAAGCAATCAGCCCCAGCATTTT. Protein: CATSRGQGVGSNQPQHF.

The V call is TRBV30, the J call TRBJ1-5, with D possibly TRBD1 on 5 matching bases. CDR1 and CDR2 from the germline V gene are GTSNPN and SVGIG (reference sequence). CDR3 length equals 14 residues. V lost 0 bases and J lost 9, with 15 bases in between. The CDR3 DNA reads TGTGCCTGGAGTGTATGGGGCGGTACCCGGCCCCAGCATTTT. Protein sequence: CAWSVWGGTRPQHF.

In its sample, this clone was seen a few times. The V call is TRBV28, the J call TRBJ1-2, with 7 bases matching TRBD1. The CDR3 contains 14 residues. J gave up 2 bases and V 6 bases, and 6 bases lay outside the gene matches. CDR1 and CDR2 (germline): MDHEN, SYDVKM. The CDR3: CASRTTGANYGYTF. Here the CDR3 DNA reads TGTGCCAGCAGGACCACAGGGGCAAACTATGGCTACACCTTC.

This clone was found a few times. V and J are TRBV6-5 and TRBJ2-1; D is perhaps TRBD1 or TRBD2 (5 bases each). Germline V lookup: CDR1 MNHEY, CDR2 SVGAGI. The CDR3 is made up of 14 amino acids. V was shortened by 4 bases and J by 5 bases, with 12 bases between the two germline ends. In DNA form, the CDR3 reads TGTGCCAGCAGTTCCAGGGTGGGACACAATGAGCAGTTCTTC. It specifies CASSSRVGHNEQFF.

This clone was seen more than once but under ten times. CDR3 loop: CASRLGAGANVLTF. The CDR3 DNA is TGTGCCAGTCGGCTCGGCGCTGGGGCCAACGTCCTGACTTTC. The chain recombines TRBV19 with TRBJ2-6; D is ambiguous. The CDR3 totals 14 residues. V lost 8 bases, J lost 2 bases, and 10 bases lay in between. Germline V gene data show CDR1 as LNHDA and CDR2 as SQIVND (reference sequence).

This clone was recorded a few times. The rearrangement links TRBV30 to TRBJ2-7; D perhaps matches TRBD2 (6 bases). Germline assignment: CDR1 GTSNPN and CDR2 SVGIG (reference sequence). CDR3 length: 13 residues. Trimming removed 2 bases from V and 3 bases from J, with 11 bases in between. CDR3 sequence reads: CAWSSRLDYEQYF. The CDR3 nucleotides read TGTGCCTGGAGTTCCCGACTAGACTACGAGCAGTACTTC.

This chain links TRBV7-2 with TRBJ2-7; 7 nucleotides agree with TRBD1. Unmatched junction bases numbered 7, after V lost 2 bases and J lost 3 bases. The CDR3 contains 15 residues. Germline loops: CDR1 SGHTA, CDR2 FQGNSA. As DNA, the CDR3 is TGTGCCAGCAGCTTACACGGACAGGCCTTCTACGAGCAGTACTTC. Translated, it gives CASSLHGQAFYEQYF.

This clone was detected only a few times. The chain uses TRBV1 and TRBJ1-1. TRBV1 is an annotated pseudogene. The CDR3 extends over 12 amino acids. The chain's CDR3 is CTKTRGNTEAFF. In nucleotides, the CDR3 is TGCACCAAGACCCGGGGGAACACTGAAGCTTTCTTT.

V usage is TRBV7-9 and J usage is TRBJ1-2; no reliable D call. Trimming left V 0 bases short and J 5 bases short, with 10 bases between. Germline V gives CDR1 SEHNR, CDR2 FQNEAQ (reference sequence). This CDR3 is built from 14 residues. The CDR3 spells CASSLAGSSYGYTF. The CDR3 region has the DNA TGTGCCAGCAGCTTAGCGGGATCCTCTTATGGCTACACCTTC. Looking up the rest from reference TRBV7-9 and TRBJ1-2 gives the full variable domain: DTGVSQNPRHKITKRGQNVTFRCDPISEHNRLYWYRQTLGQGPEFLTYFQNEAQLEKSRLLSDRFSAERPKGSFSTLEIQRTEQGDSAMYLCASSLAGSSYGYTFGSGTRLTVV.